Listed here are 21 T cell receptor beta chains from one sample, sequenced in a study of cytomegalovirus exposure and HLA in healthy donors. The PCR had 60 Vbeta and 13 Jbeta primers. TCRdb keeps only in-frame clones here, not all; method: immunoSEQ multiplex PCR. Of 35,000 to 50,000 clones listed, roughly 60% are singletons. The sample comprised PBMCs. The receptors were gathered from a human donor in good health.

J is TRBJ1-2 and V is TRBV6-5, with D perhaps TRBD1 (5 bases). CDR1 and CDR2 from the germline V gene are MNHEY and SVGAGI. The V end was cut by 0 bases, the J end by 5 bases, with 16 bases between. The CDR3 spans 16 residues. The CDR3 is CASSYSSREGRYGYTF. The CDR3 nucleotides read TGTGCCAGCAGTTACTCGAGCAGGGAGGGGAGATATGGCTACACCTTC.

The table lists this clone with a few counts. The chain links TRBV5-1 to TRBJ2-1; D possibly corresponds to TRBD1 (5 bases). The V gene's germline CDR1 is SGHRS and CDR2 YFSETQ. The CDR3 length is 15 residues. Trimming stripped 3 bases from V and 0 bases from J, with 10 bases between. The CDR3 DNA follows: TGCGCCAGCAGCTGGGTTAGGGGCTCCTACAATGAGCAGTTCTTC. Encoded protein: CASSWVRGSYNEQFF.

This clone has more than one count but fewer than ten. This chain uses TRBV7-2 with TRBJ2-5; TRBD2 matches 9 bases. The germline V gene encodes CDR1 SGHTA and CDR2 FQGNSA. This CDR3 has 15 amino acids. Germline trimming cut 0 bases from V and 7 bases from J; bases unmatched to any gene: 6. The CDR3 region is CASSLAGAGGRTQYF. CDR3 nucleotides: TGTGCCAGCAGCTTAGCAGGAGCGGGGGGTAGGACCCAGTACTTC. The full variable domain, completed using reference TRBV7-2 and TRBJ2-5, is GAGVSQSPSNKVTEKGKDVELRCDPISGHTALYWYRQSLGQGLEFLIYFQGNSAPDKSGLPSDRFSAERTGGSVSTLTIQRTQQEDSAVYLCASSLAGAGGRTQYFGPGTRLLVL.

The chain has TRBV5-8 and TRBJ2-7; no clear D gene. CDR1 and CDR2 (germline): SGHTS, YDEGEE. The CDR3 loop spans 11 amino acids. With 1 base removed from V and 7 bases from J, the gap between germline ends came to 6 bases. The CDR3 spells CASSLSTEQYF. CDR3 DNA sequence: TGTGCCAGCAGCTTGTCGACAGAGCAGTACTTC.

Here the CDR3 DNA reads TGTGCCTGGGCGACAGATACCTACAATGAGCAGTTCTTC. Residues: CAWATDTYNEQFF. The chain carries TRBV30 and TRBJ2-1; weak D call: TRBD1 (5 bases). The CDR3 has 13 residues. V was clipped by 5 bases and J by 2 bases, with 10 bases between them. In germline, CDR1 is GTSNPN, CDR2 SVGIG (reference sequence).

The V and J genes are TRBV5-4 and TRBJ2-1, with no clear D. V was cut by 3 bases and J by 0 bases, with 10 bases left in between. The CDR3 length is 15 residues. Germline V gene data show CDR1 as SGHNT and CDR2 as YYREEE (reference sequence). CDR3 region: CASSSRVGSYNEQFF. The CDR3 region has the DNA TGTGCCAGCAGCTCCCGGGTTGGCTCCTACAATGAGCAGTTCTTC.

The chain has TRBV11-2 and TRBJ2-3; 9 bases match TRBD2. CDR3 length: 16 residues. The trim removed 5 bases at V and 0 bases at J, leaving 6 bases unmatched. From germline, CDR1 is SGHAT and CDR2 FQNNGV. As DNA, the CDR3 is TGTGCCAGCAGCCCAGCGGCGGGGGGGAGCACAGATACGCAGTATTTT. Translation: CASSPAAGGSTDTQYF.

V and J are TRBV14 and TRBJ2-1; 8 nucleotides match TRBD1. CDR1 and CDR2 (germline): SGHDN, FVKESK. V lost 0 bases and J lost 6; bases outside the gene matches: 4. The CDR3 extends over 15 amino acids. The CDR3 DNA reads TGTGCCAGCAGCCAAGAAGGAACAGGGGGCAATGAGCAGTTCTTC. Amino acid sequence: CASSQEGTGGNEQFF.

The chain employs TRBV11-3 and TRBJ2-7, with TRBD2 as a possible D gene (7 bases). CDR3 size: 12 residues. V lost 3 bases, J lost 10 bases, and 13 bases lay in between. Germline V gene sequence: CDR1 SGHNT, CDR2 YENEEA. The CDR3 nucleotides read TGTGCCAGCAGCTTGTGGCGGGGGCCTCAGTACTTC. This translates into CASSLWRGPQYF.

The rearrangement links TRBV7-2 to TRBJ1-5; TRBD1 matches 9 bases. Germline lookup yields CDR1 SGHTA and CDR2 FQGNSA. Trimming removed 5 bases from V and 7 bases from J; junction bases left unmatched: 6. This CDR3 region has 14 residues. CDR3 in DNA: TGTGCCAGCAGCCCGGACAGGGGTTGGCAGCCCCAGCATTTT. Its translation is CASSPDRGWQPQHF.

CDR3 nucleotides: TGTGCCAGTAGTATAAGGGCAGGGAATTCACCCCTCCACTTT. The encoded protein is CASSIRAGNSPLHF. This rearrangement joins TRBV19 to TRBJ1-6, with D perhaps matching TRBD1 (5 bases). V gave up 2 bases and J gave up 7 bases, with 9 bases separating them. The CDR3 extends over 14 amino acids. Germline V gene lookup returns CDR1 LNHDA and CDR2 SQIVND (reference sequence).

V and J are TRBV5-1 and TRBJ2-5; TRBD2 matches 7 bases. V lost 4 bases and J lost 5; bases outside the gene matches: 8. This CDR3 has 14 residues. CDR1 and CDR2 from the germline V gene are SGHRS and YFSETQ. The DNA of the CDR3 is TGCGCCAGCAGCCCTAGCGGATCCGCGGAGACCCAGTACTTC. Amino acid sequence: CASSPSGSAETQYF.

V gene TRBV21-1 combines with J gene TRBJ2-7; the table's D gene call, TRBD2, was not cross checked with the DNA. TRBV21-1 is reported as a pseudogene. CDR3 size: 12 residues. Written as DNA, the CDR3 is TGTGCCAGCAGCATTCTCTCCTACGAGCAGTACTTC. This gives the protein CASSILSYEQYF.

The table lists this clone with a few counts. The rearrangement links TRBV13 to TRBJ1-4; 8 bases match TRBD1. The CDR3 runs 16 residues. V shed 5 bases and J 7 bases; nucleotides not matched to a gene: 12. The germline CDR1 and CDR2 sequences are PRHDT and FYEKMQ (reference sequence). In DNA form, the CDR3 reads TGTGCCAGCAGCGATTTAGGTCCGCAGGGGGCTGAAAAACTGTTTTTT. It translates to CASSDLGPQGAEKLFF.

CDR3 sequence (DNA): TGTGCCAGCTCACCGCGACAGGGTGGGAACACTGAAGCTTTCTTT. Protein: CASSPRQGGNTEAFF. The chain has TRBV18 and TRBJ1-1; 7 bases are a match to TRBD1. CDR1 is KGHSH and CDR2 is LQKENI in the germline V gene. This CDR3 is 15 amino acids long. After removal of 3 bases from V and 1 base from J, the junction contained 5 bases not matched to a gene. Together with reference TRBV18 and TRBJ1-1, the CDR3 gives the full variable domain: NAGVMQNPRHLVRRRGQEARLRCSPMKGHSHVYWYRQLPEEGLKFMVYLQKENIIDESGMPKERFSAEFPKEGPSILRIQQVVRGDSAAYFCASSPRQGGNTEAFFGQGTRLTVV.

The genes are TRBV29-1 and TRBJ2-5; perhaps TRBD2 as D (5 bases). CDR1 is SQVTM, CDR2 ANQGSEA, per germline. The length of the CDR3 is 13 residues. The germline V and J ends were trimmed by 7 bases and 4 bases, with 16 bases remaining between them. As DNA, the CDR3 is TGCAGCGAGTCGAGGGTGGTTTCAGAGACCCAGTACTTC. Residues: CSESRVVSETQYF.

A few counts support this clone. The V gene is TRBV7-9, the J gene TRBJ1-1; 8 nucleotides line up with TRBD1. In germline, CDR1 is SEHNR, CDR2 FQNEAQ (reference sequence). This CDR3 contains 17 residues. The ends lost 1 base at V and 4 bases at J; junction bases unmatched: 11. As DNA, the CDR3 is TGTGCCAGCAGCTTAGGGGTCGGGACAGGACAAAGCACTGAAGCTTTCTTT. Protein product: CASSLGVGTGQSTEAFF.

This clone has just a few counts. The chain links TRBV5-1 to TRBJ2-5, with 9 bases identical to TRBD1. The J call may be wrong; the DNA end is better matched by TRBJ2-7. This CDR3 has 14 amino acids. In germline, CDR1 is SGHRS, CDR2 YFSETQ. CDR3 nucleotides: TGCGCCAGCAGCTTCCGGGACAGGGATTACGAGCAGTACTTC. This encodes CASSFRDRDYEQYF.

The chain has TRBV27 and TRBJ1-2; TRBD1 matches 8 bases. The CDR3 extends over 15 amino acids. CDR1 is MNHEY, CDR2 SMNVEV, per germline (reference sequence). Trimming removed 5 bases from V and 4 bases from J; junction bases left unmatched: 9. The CDR3 here is CASSPDRGESYGYTF. For the CDR3, the DNA is TGTGCCAGCAGTCCTGACAGGGGCGAAAGCTATGGCTACACCTTC.

This clone was detected once. V and J are TRBV9 and TRBJ2-1, with 8 bases matching TRBD2. V lost 4 bases, J lost 0 bases, and 6 bases stayed unmatched. This CDR3 contains 16 residues. Germline CDR1 SGDLS, CDR2 YYNGEE. The DNA for the CDR3 is TGTGCCAGCAGCATCTCCGGGACTAGCTCCTACAATGAGCAGTTCTTC. Translating it yields CASSISGTSSYNEQFF.

The gene calls are TRBV10-3 and TRBJ2-7; TRBD1 aligns across 9 bases. The CDR3 is 14 amino acids. Trimming took 2 bases from V and 5 from J; bases not matched to a gene: 4. CDR1 ENHRY and CDR2 SYGVKD come from the germline V gene. CDR3 sequence reads: CAISERTGVNEQYF. The DNA for the CDR3 is TGTGCCATCAGTGAGAGGACAGGGGTCAACGAGCAGTACTTC.